The table lists the clone carrying this T cell receptor (beta chain) with many counts. The data are from a study of T cells in Graves' hyperthyroidism and ophthalmopathy. What was amplified from RNA transcripts were TCR beta CDR3 regions. The TCR CDR3 first-round RT-PCR relied on the HTBI primer set. In TCRdb, the multiplex PCR reads were re-called with MiXCR into one record per CDR3 protein. Of 500,000 or so distinct CDR3 sequences in the sample, 15% to 20% were seen once. For ophthalmopathy patients, the Clinical Activity Score was at least 3 and the NOSPECS grade at least 4; duration was under 3 months. V was clipped by 5 bases and J by 1 base; unmatched bases: 4. The length of the CDR3 is 14 residues. The germline V gene encodes CDR1 GTSNPN and CDR2 SVGIG (reference sequence).

The V call is TRBV30, the J call TRBJ2-1, with TRBD2 matching 8 bases. The TCR sequence derives from a woman in her twenties or thirties with Graves' ophthalmopathy. Sequencing was done on a sample of blood. This CDR3 reads CAWFTSGSYNEQFF. The CDR3 DNA reads as TGTGCCTGGTTCACTAGCGGATCCTACAATGAGCAGTTCTTC.